This T cell receptor (beta chain) was captured in a study of chemoradiotherapy in HPV16-positive cancers (dated by TCRdb to between 2021 and 2022). Turning to the overall study: Using functional T-cell assays on cells from a couple of HPV16-positive patients, the researchers defined candidate HPV-specific T-cell clones and common TCR motifs. Next, the candidate HPV-specific TCRs and motifs were followed in TCR repertoires from roughly 90 patients with HPV-related cancers. The study asked whether T-cell immunity against the HPV oncoproteins E6 and E7 changes during chemoradiotherapy and whether it affects survival.

Repertoires were sampled repeatedly over the course of chemoradiotherapy so that clonal expansion in the tumor microenvironment could be followed. The library was prepared using the immunoSEQ multiplex PCR assay. Not all clones reach the TCRdb copy of this immuneACCESS table, which keeps in-frame sequences only. Checked studies attribute under half of the gap to unresolved V genes and leave the rest unexplained. In this sample the table shows about 21,000 clones, around 86% of which occur a single time. The leading ten clones occupy approximately 4.6% of the sample. What the research found in general, with its limitations: Expansion of candidate HPV-specific clones and E7-related TCR motifs was observed in the tumor microenvironment during treatment, whereas no such expansion was observed for non-HPV-specific T cells. The functional definition of HPV-specific T cells was derived from only two HPV16-positive patients, and the survival association was reported for HPV16-positive patients. In HPV16-positive patients, expansion of HPV-responsive T cells during chemoradiotherapy was associated with improved recurrence-free survival.

From the cysteine up to the phenylalanine, the CDR3 has a length of 13 residues. The sequence is cut down to CDR3 DNA, 39 bases in frame from base 1. The junction shows trimming of 5 bases on V and 0 bases on J, plus 6 bases between the germline ends. Taken from the germline V gene, the CDR1 and CDR2 loops are SGHTA and FQGTGA. On this clone itself: Its antigen remains undetermined. Per-base quality was not reported, and no clone a single base away is much larger than it.

This chain joins TRBV7-3 to TRBJ2-3; confidence is insufficient to name the D gene. This TCR came from a human donor with HPV-associated anogenital cancer. The starting material was blood, obtained from a patient who underwent chemoradiotherapy. The CDR3 protein sequence reads: CASSPASTDTQYF. DNA sequence: TGTGCCAGCAGCCCAGCGAGCACAGATACGCAGTATTTT.